A selection of T cell receptor beta chains follows, all from one sample in a study of blood T cell repertoires in COVID-19. Here immunoSEQ multiplex PCR was the method, and the copy in TCRdb shows in-frame clones only, minus some. Among fewer than 200,000 clones, about 80% were seen once, and the ten largest hold around 7%. Sequenced: peripheral blood. These receptor sequences come from a man between 70 and 80 years old with active or convalescent COVID-19. CDR3s include the opening cysteine and the closing phenylalanine or tryptophan. The D gene is left open where the match is weak. A row's size may be missing; if present it is once, few, many or a size class.

.	.	TRBV11-1	TRBJ2-1	TGTGCCAGCAGCTCCCTAGGGGTAGGTCGCAATGAGCAGTTCTTC	CASSSLGVGRNEQFF
.	TRBD1	TRBV7-7	TRBJ2-7	TGTGCTAGCAGCTTAGGGACAGCTCACGAGCAGTACTTC	CASSLGTAHEQYF
.	.	TRBV30	TRBJ2-1	TGTGCCTGGAGTGTCGGTGCGTTAAGCTCCTACAATGAGCAGTTCTTC	CAWSVGALSSYNEQFF
few	.	TRBV4-1	TRBJ1-2	TGCGCCAGCAGCCCCCAAGACAGAATCTCGAACTATGGCTACACCTTC	CASSPQDRISNYGYTF
.	TRBD2	TRBV5-6	TRBJ2-1	TGTGCCAGCAGCTTGGGGACTAGCGGGGCGTACAATGAGCAGTTCTTC	CASSLGTSGAYNEQFF
.	.	TRBV14	TRBJ2-7	TGTGCCAAGTCGACGGGGATCTACGAGCAGTACTTC	CAKSTGIYEQYF
.	TRBD1	TRBV7-9	TRBJ1-2	TGTGCCAGCAGCCCGACAGGGGGCGAGGTAGCTGGCTACACCTTC	CASSPTGGEVAGYTF
few	TRBD1	TRBV5-1	TRBJ2-1	TGCGCCAGCAGCTTGGGTGGGACAGGGGGTCCCATCACCTACAATGAGCAGTTCTTC	CASSLGGTGGPITYNEQFF
once	TRBD1	TRBV6-4	TRBJ1-1	TGTGCCAGCAGTGACTTAAGGGGGCCTGAAGCTTTCTTT	CASSDLRGPEAFF
.	TRBD1	TRBV5-6	TRBJ2-7	TGTGCCAGCAGCCCGTGGACAGGCCGTTCCTACGAGCAGTACTTC	CASSPWTGRSYEQYF
few	TRBD1	TRBV6-5	TRBJ1-2	TGTGCCAGCAGTACCGGACAGGGGGCTTTATCAGGCTACACCTTC	CASSTGQGALSGYTF
.	.	TRBV28	TRBJ1-1	TGTGCCAGCAGTTTATCCCCCAGGTTCGGAACTGAAGCTTTCTTT	CASSLSPRFGTEAFF
.	.	TRBV12-3/TRBV12-4	TRBJ1-1	TGTGCCAGCAGTTTCGCGGGGAACACTGAAGCTTTCTTT	CASSFAGNTEAFF
few	TRBD1	TRBV6-5	TRBJ1-2	TGTGCCAGCAGTTCGCCGGGACAGGAACATGGCTACACCTTC	CASSSPGQEHGYTF
.	.	TRBV9	TRBJ2-3	TGTGCCAGCAGCGCCGTCCAGGGTGAGACAGATACGCAGTATTTT	CASSAVQGETDTQYF
.	TRBD1	TRBV4-3	TRBJ1-1	TGCGCCAGCAGCCAAGATCAGGGTCCACAGGGGGCTTTCTTT	CASSQDQGPQGAFF
.	TRBD1	TRBV6-5	TRBJ1-1	TGTGCCAGCAGTCAGTACAGGAACAGGGGAGCTTTCTTT	CASSQYRNRGAFF
.	TRBD1	TRBV2	TRBJ2-2	TGTGCCAGCAGGGTAGGACAGGGTCCGACCGGGGAGCTGTTTTTT	CASRVGQGPTGELFF
.	TRBD1	TRBV30	TRBJ1-2	TGTGCCTGGAAACAGGGGAACTATGGCTACACCTTC	CAWKQGNYGYTF
.	.	TRBV3-1/TRBV3-2	TRBJ1-2	TGTGCATCTAGAGGTCATGGCTACACCTTC	CASRGHGYTF
.	TRBD2	TRBV5-1	TRBJ2-5	TGCGCCAGCAGCACGCCGACTAGCGGGAGGGCGGTAAAGACCCAGTACTTC	CASSTPTSGRAVKTQYF
.	.	TRBV30	TRBJ1-2	TGTGCCTGGACTCAGGGTGGGGGGTCTGGCTACACCTTC	CAWTQGGGSGYTF
.	.	TRBV18	TRBJ1-1	TGTGCCAGCTCACCACCGTCGGGGATTGATGAAGCTTTCTTT	CASSPPSGIDEAFF
.	.	TRBV18	TRBJ1-4	TGTGCCAGCTCACCCCCATCTGGCCGGGCTAATGAAAAACTGTTTTTT	CASSPPSGRANEKLFF
.	.	TRBV12-3/TRBV12-4	TRBJ2-1	TGTGCCAGCATAAGTCTCGGCAATGAGCAGTTCTTC	CASISLGNEQFF
.	TRBD1	TRBV7-9	TRBJ2-1	TGTGCCAGCAGCTTAGCGCCGGCAGGGGGTTTGAATGAGCAGTTCTTC	CASSLAPAGGLNEQFF
.	TRBD2	TRBV5-1	TRBJ2-1	TGCGCCAGCAAGTCGGCTAGCGGGGAATACAATGAGCAGTTCTTC	CASKSASGEYNEQFF
.	TRBD1	TRBV6-2/TRBV6-3	TRBJ1-2	TGTGCCAGCAGTACCTACAGGGGGCTTGGCTACACCTTC	CASSTYRGLGYTF
few	.	TRBV9	TRBJ2-7	TGTGCCAGCAGCAAAGGGGGAGATTCCTACGAGCAGTACTTC	CASSKGGDSYEQYF
.	.	TRBV7-9	TRBJ2-5	TGTGCCAGCAGCATTACAGAGGGTCCAGAGACCCAGTACTTC	CASSITEGPETQYF
.	TRBD2	TRBV5-1	TRBJ2-5	TGCGCCAGCACACATCATGACGGGAGGCAAGAGACCCAGTACTTC	CASTHHDGRQETQYF
.	.	TRBV7-8	TRBJ2-7	TGTGCCAGCAGGAACAGGGGGAGGGACTACGAGCAGTACTTC	CASRNRGRDYEQYF
.	TRBD1	TRBV6-1	TRBJ2-7	TGTGCCAGCAGTGAAATGGGACAGGGGGCGCAATACGAGCAGTACTTC	CASSEMGQGAQYEQYF
.	.	TRBV5-7	TRBJ2-7	TGTGCCAGCAGCTTGCGGGAGTATATCTACGAGCAGTACTTC	CASSLREYIYEQYF
.	.	TRBV29-1	TRBJ1-2	TGCAGCGTTGAAGAGCAGGCAATCTTCGGCTACACCTTC	CSVEEQAIFGYTF
.	TRBD2	TRBV5-1	TRBJ2-3	TGCGCCAGCAGCATATTAGCGGGAGGGCCGACAGATACGCAGTATTTT	CASSILAGGPTDTQYF
few	.	TRBV12-3/TRBV12-4	TRBJ1-2	TGTGCCAGCAGTCCGAACTATGGCTACACCTTC	CASSPNYGYTF
.	.	TRBV6-5	TRBJ2-7	TGTGCCAGTGGCCGTGGGGGGAACTACGAGCAGTACTTC	CASGRGGNYEQYF
.	TRBD2	TRBV6-2/TRBV6-3	TRBJ2-5	TGTGCCAGCAGCTTAGGAGCGGGGGGTGAAGAGACCCAGTACTTC	CASSLGAGGEETQYF
once	.	TRBV7-2	TRBJ1-5	TGTGCCAGCAGCTTAGTAATGGCAGGGCGGCAGCCCCAGCATTTT	CASSLVMAGRQPQHF
.	.	TRBV3-1/TRBV3-2	TRBJ2-3	TGTGCCAGCAGCCAAGCGTCGTATACGCAGTATTTT	CASSQASYTQYF
.	.	TRBV19	TRBJ1-1	TGTGCCAGTAGCAGACAGCGGAACACTGAAGCTTTCTTT	CASSRQRNTEAFF
few	.	TRBV28	TRBJ1-3	TGTGCCAGCAGCCACAGACCTGGAAACACCATATATTTT	CASSHRPGNTIYF
.	.	TRBV19	TRBJ1-5	TGTGCCAGTAGCTCCCAGGCCGATCAGCCCCAGCATTTT	CASSSQADQPQHF
.	.	TRBV10-3	TRBJ1-2	TGTGCCATCAGTGACCAGTCTGCCCGCCGTGGCTACACCTTC	CAISDQSARRGYTF
.	.	TRBV6-1	TRBJ1-5	TGTGCCAGCAGTGAACCGACAGCAAGCAATCAGCCCCAGCATTTT	CASSEPTASNQPQHF
.	TRBD2	TRBV10-3	TRBJ2-1	TGTGCCATCAGTGACGGGACTAGCGGGATATACAATGAGCAGTTCTTC	CAISDGTSGIYNEQFF
.	.	TRBV5-4	TRBJ2-3	TGTGCCAGCAGCTTGGCGACTAGGGGGCGAGATACGCAGTATTTT	CASSLATRGRDTQYF
.	TRBD2	TRBV5-1	TRBJ2-5	TGCGCCAGCAGCTTTATCGGGGGGTCCCAAGAGACCCAGTACTTC	CASSFIGGSQETQYF
.	TRBD1	TRBV13	TRBJ2-7	TGTGCCAGCAGCCCCCGGGACAGGGGCGAGCAGTACTTC	CASSPRDRGEQYF
.	.	TRBV5-1	TRBJ2-3	TGCGCCAGCAGCTTCTCGGGTGCGTCTAGCACAGATACGCAGTATTTT	CASSFSGASSTDTQYF
.	.	TRBV29-1	TRBJ2-1	TGCAGCCTGCGACAGGACGGGGATGAGCAGTTCTTC	CSLRQDGDEQFF
few	.	TRBV5-8	TRBJ1-3	TGTGCCAGCAGCGCGGTCTTCTCTGGAAACACCATATATTTT	CASSAVFSGNTIYF
.	TRBD2	TRBV7-9	TRBJ2-3	TGTGCCAGCAGCATAATAGCGGGACCCTTCTCTAGCACAGATACGCAGTATTTT	CASSIIAGPFSSTDTQYF
.	.	TRBV4-2	TRBJ1-1	TGTGCCAGCAGCCAAGACAGAATGAACACTGAAGCTTTCTTT	CASSQDRMNTEAFF
.	TRBD2	TRBV25-1	TRBJ2-3	TGTGCCAGCAGTGAAGTAGCGGGGGTAAGCACAGATACGCAGTATTTT	CASSEVAGVSTDTQYF
.	.	TRBV19	TRBJ1-2	TGTGCCAGTAGCCCCACGGACACAAACGGGGGCTACACCTTC	CASSPTDTNGGYTF